This entry lists 18 T cell receptor beta chains sequenced from one sample in a study of T cells in Graves' hyperthyroidism and ophthalmopathy (dated by TCRdb to between 2018 and 2021). The library was made by multiplex PCR. Data came from an Illumina HiSeq 2000. The TCR beta CDR3 regions were amplified from the RNA transcripts. The first round of RT-PCR for the TCR CDR3 was performed with the HTBI primer set and the Qiagen OneStep RT-PCR kit. TCRdb redid the processing of the public reads, applying fastp at Q25 and MiXCR, and retained in-frame beta chains. Merged by CDR3 protein, the rows form single entries marked with the most common genes and DNA. The sample profile shows hundreds of thousands of distinct CDR3 sequences; approximately 23% of them were found once. The ten largest clonotypes hold about half of the sample. Sequenced input: blood. These receptors were taken from an older woman with Graves' ophthalmopathy.

J is TRBJ2-7 and V is TRBV20-1, with TRBD1 identical over 7 bases. The CDR3 consists of 13 residues. V lost 6 bases, J lost 0 bases, and 5 bases stayed unmatched. Germline V gene sequence: CDR1 DFQATT, CDR2 SNEGSKA (reference sequence). This chain's CDR3 is CSAPDRTSYEQYF. CDR3 sequence (DNA): TGCAGTGCCCCGGACAGGACCTCCTACGAGCAGTACTTC.

The rearrangement uses TRBV18 and TRBJ2-7; no reliable D call. The CDR3 sequence is 13 residues long. Per germline, CDR1 KGHSH and CDR2 LQKENI. With 0 bases removed from V and 2 bases from J, the gap between germline ends came to 5 bases. This chain's CDR3 is CASSPPMTYEQYF. DNA of the CDR3: TGTGCCAGCTCACCACCGATGACCTACGAGCAGTACTTC.

This clonotype has ten or more counts. The chain joins TRBV7-2 to TRBJ1-3; D ambiguous. CDR1 SGHTA and CDR2 FQGNSA come from the germline V gene. The CDR3 totals 15 residues. V lost 9 bases to trimming and J lost 8 bases, with 23 bases between them. The CDR3 loop reads CASTRAGAGSDTIYF. The DNA of the CDR3 is TGTGCCAGTACCAGAGCCGGAGCCGGGTCGGACACCATATATTTT.

This clonotype was recorded many times. The chain combines TRBV6-1 with TRBJ2-3, with D perhaps TRBD2 (6 bases). Trimming removed 2 bases at V and 1 base at J, with 13 bases between. Germline-derived CDR1 and CDR2 are MNHNS and SASEGT. There are 16 residues in the CDR3. The CDR3 nucleotides are TGTGCCAGCAGTGAAATAGGAGGGGTTGGCACAGATACGCAGTATTTT. Translation gives CASSEIGGVGTDTQYF.

This chain uses TRBV11-2 with TRBJ2-2; D may be TRBD2 (5 bases). The CDR3 covers 12 residues. Germline CDR1 and CDR2: SGHAT and FQNNGV. The CDR3 sequence: CGERGWTGELFF. CDR3 in DNA: TGTGGCGAGCGAGGGTGGACCGGGGAGCTGTTTTTT.

This clonotype was recorded at least ten times. The rearrangement uses TRBV2 and TRBJ1-1, with 7 positions matching TRBD1. The CDR3 sequence is 14 residues long. Germline CDR1 and CDR2: SNHLY and FYNNEI. Trimming removed 6 bases from V and 1 base from J; junction bases left unmatched: 5. CDR3 amino acids: CASRERTGNTEAFF. The CDR3 region has the DNA TGTGCCAGCAGGGAAAGGACAGGGAACACTGAAGCTTTCTTT.

Worth noting for this clonotype: The junction and the germline gene differ at one end; a read error may be behind it. This chain joins TRBV7-7 and TRBJ2-1; 13 bases line up with TRBD2. The CDR3 extends over 15 amino acids. The V gene's germline CDR1 is SSHAT and CDR2 FNYEAQ (reference sequence). The CDR3 reads CASSLGLAGRNEQFF. The CDR3 DNA is TGTGCTAGCAGCTTGGGACTAGCGGGACGCAATGAGCAGTTCTTC.

V gene TRBV3-1 combines with J gene TRBJ1-2; TRBD1 matches 8 bases. The germline V gene has CDR1 LGHDT and CDR2 YNNKEL (reference sequence). V shed 4 bases and J 5 bases; nucleotides not matched to a gene: 9. The CDR3 extends over 15 amino acids. CDR3 loop: CASSLQGGQVYGYTF. The CDR3 nucleotides read TGTGCCAGCAGCCTCCAAGGGGGACAGGTGTATGGCTACACCTTC.

There are many counts of this clonotype. The chain is built from TRBV7-2 and TRBJ2-1; possibly TRBD1 or TRBD2 for D (5 bases each). Trimming took off 5 bases at V and 7 bases at J, with 15 bases between the two ends. Germline lookup yields CDR1 SGHTA and CDR2 FQGNSA. The CDR3 is made up of 14 amino acids. DNA of the CDR3: TGTGCCAGCAGCCAATACGGGACGATGAATGAGCAGTTCTTC. It yields the protein CASSQYGTMNEQFF. Full variable domain (remainder filled in from reference TRBV7-2 and TRBJ2-1): GAGVSQSPSNKVTEKGKDVELRCDPISGHTALYWYRQSLGQGLEFLIYFQGNSAPDKSGLPSDRFSAERTGGSVSTLTIQRTQQEDSAVYLCASSQYGTMNEQFFGPGTRLTVL.

This clonotype was seen a handful of times. The chain carries TRBV6-1 and TRBJ1-5, with D perhaps matching TRBD1 (6 bases). V shed 9 bases and J shed 2 bases, with 29 bases lying between them. CDR1 is MNHNS, CDR2 SASEGT, per germline. The CDR3 consists of 19 residues. DNA for the CDR3: TGTGCCAGTAAGGGGGTCCCGGGACACAGGGAGTGGGGCAATCAGCCCCAGCATTTT. This translates into CASKGVPGHREWGNQPQHF.

At least ten counts were recorded for this clonotype. The chain uses TRBV7-2 and TRBJ1-1, with D uncertain. The CDR3 runs to 11 residues. The germline V gene encodes CDR1 SGHTA and CDR2 FQGNSA. Trimming took 4 bases from V and 3 from J, leaving 3 bases between them. The CDR3 is CASSSYTEAFF. DNA for the CDR3: TGTGCCAGCAGCTCATACACTGAAGCTTTCTTT.

The table lists this clonotype with many counts. The chain joins TRBV24-1 to TRBJ2-1, with TRBD1 as a possible D gene (5 bases). This CDR3 region has 14 residues. V lost 8 bases to trimming and J lost 6 bases, with 16 bases between them. Per germline, CDR1 KGHDR and CDR2 SFDVKD. This CDR3 reads CATMGKSGLNEQFF. The DNA for the CDR3 is TGTGCCACCATGGGGAAATCAGGGCTCAATGAGCAGTTCTTC.

There are many counts of this clonotype. V usage is TRBV28 and J usage is TRBJ2-7; D is unclear. The CDR3 spans 11 residues. The germline V gene has CDR1 MDHEN and CDR2 SYDVKM. Trimming left V 6 bases short and J 4 bases short, with 7 bases between. For the CDR3, the DNA is TGTGCCAGCAGCACATTGTACGAGCAGTACTTC. Its protein product is CASSTLYEQYF.

The rearrangement uses TRBV7-3 and TRBJ2-7, with 7 nucleotides matching TRBD2. This CDR3 has 13 residues. The germline gives CDR1 SGHTA, CDR2 FQGTGA. After removal of 4 bases from V and 5 bases from J, the junction contained 5 bases not matched to a gene. The CDR3 loop reads CASSSPTSNEQYF. CDR3 DNA sequence: TGTGCCAGCAGCTCCCCGACTAGCAACGAGCAGTACTTC.

Comment on this clonotype: A single base separates this from a much larger clone, so it may be a read error. Given the absence of the conserved phenylalanine or tryptophan at the CDR3 end, a read error is likely. The V call is TRBV15, the J call TRBJ1-1, with a possible D match to TRBD1 (6 bases). The CDR3 has 17 amino acids. CDR1 is LNHNV and CDR2 is YYDKDF in the germline V gene (reference sequence). The V and J ends lost 3 bases and 4 bases respectively, with 21 bases between them. The CDR3 spells CATSRGTWSRGITEAFS. The CDR3 DNA reads as TGTGCCACCAGCAGGGGAACCTGGAGCAGGGGTATCACTGAAGCTTTCTCT.

The V gene is TRBV19, the J gene TRBJ2-4; TRBD2 matches 7 bases. V lost 6 bases to trimming and J lost 0 bases; unmatched junction nucleotides: 5. The V gene's germline CDR1 is LNHDA and CDR2 SQIVND (reference sequence). The CDR3 runs to 15 residues. CDR3 protein: CASRSGELAKNIQYF. In DNA, the CDR3 is TGTGCCAGTAGGAGCGGGGAATTAGCCAAAAACATTCAGTACTTC.

This clonotype was seen at least ten times. This chain connects TRBV7-2 to TRBJ1-3; the D gene is possibly TRBD1 (5 bases). Trimming removed 6 bases at V and 0 bases at J, with 9 bases between. The CDR3 spans 14 residues. Germline values: CDR1 SGHTA, CDR2 FQGNSA. Here the CDR3 DNA reads TGTGCCAGCAGTCCGGGGGACTCTGGAAACACCATATATTTT. It encodes CASSPGDSGNTIYF.

At least ten counts were recorded for this clonotype. The rearrangement links TRBV2 to TRBJ2-1, with 7 bases aligning to TRBD2. Germline lookup yields CDR1 SNHLY and CDR2 FYNNEI. There are 17 residues in the CDR3. V gave up 8 bases and J gave up 8 bases; unmatched junction bases: 21. The CDR3 sequence is CASAGVTWGGVGDEQFF. Here the CDR3 DNA reads TGTGCCAGCGCCGGTGTGACCTGGGGGGGAGTGGGCGATGAGCAGTTCTTC.